The clone carrying this T cell receptor (beta chain) was recorded at least ten times. The antigen is not known. TCRdb reprocessed the 5' RACE reads with MiXCR, giving one entry per CDR3 protein. In the table there are approximately 250,000 distinct CDR3 sequences, roughly 7.1% of which are singletons. Germline V gene data show CDR1 as LNHNV and CDR2 as YYDKDF (reference sequence). The V gene lost 3 bases and the J gene lost 0 bases, with 13 bases spanning the gap. This CDR3 is 16 amino acids long. The record originates from a study of identical twins. The study, taken as a whole, reports: Twin-shared out-of-frame alpha sequences showed excess low generation probability. Researchers reported weaker excess twin sharing in beta out-of-frame sequences.

This same sample was also part of a study on T cells expressing NK-cell markers. That publication notes: The share of CD8+ T cells held by dominant NKG2C+ clonotypes was about 1.0-8% in several donors. Similarly, these clonotypes led the CD3+CD56-NKG2C+ fraction as well in several donors.

Sequencing input: CD8+ T cells sorted from blood. This TCR was sampled from a woman under 30 in good health. The chain links TRBV15 to TRBJ2-3; a possible D gene is TRBD1 (6 bases). The CDR3: CATSSPDSPSTDTQYF. DNA of the CDR3: TGTGCCACCAGCAGCCCGGACAGCCCTAGCACAGATACGCAGTATTTT.